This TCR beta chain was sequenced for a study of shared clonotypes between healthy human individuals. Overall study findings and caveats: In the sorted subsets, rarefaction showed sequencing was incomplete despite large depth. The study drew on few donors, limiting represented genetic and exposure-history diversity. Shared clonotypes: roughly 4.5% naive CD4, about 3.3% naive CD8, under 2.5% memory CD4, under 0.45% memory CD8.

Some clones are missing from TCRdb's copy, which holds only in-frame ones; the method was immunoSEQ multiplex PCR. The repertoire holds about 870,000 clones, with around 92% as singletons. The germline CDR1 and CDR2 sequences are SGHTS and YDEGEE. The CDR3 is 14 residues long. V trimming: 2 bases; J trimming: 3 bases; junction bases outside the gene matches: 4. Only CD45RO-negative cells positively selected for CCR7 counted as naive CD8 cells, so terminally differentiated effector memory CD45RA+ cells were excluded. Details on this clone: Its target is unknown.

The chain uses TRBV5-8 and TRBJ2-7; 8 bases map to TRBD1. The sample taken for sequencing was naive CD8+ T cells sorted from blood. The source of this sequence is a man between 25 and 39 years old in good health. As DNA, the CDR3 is TGTGCCAGCAGCTTTGGCACAGGGGGCTACGAGCAGTACTTC. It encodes CASSFGTGGYEQYF.